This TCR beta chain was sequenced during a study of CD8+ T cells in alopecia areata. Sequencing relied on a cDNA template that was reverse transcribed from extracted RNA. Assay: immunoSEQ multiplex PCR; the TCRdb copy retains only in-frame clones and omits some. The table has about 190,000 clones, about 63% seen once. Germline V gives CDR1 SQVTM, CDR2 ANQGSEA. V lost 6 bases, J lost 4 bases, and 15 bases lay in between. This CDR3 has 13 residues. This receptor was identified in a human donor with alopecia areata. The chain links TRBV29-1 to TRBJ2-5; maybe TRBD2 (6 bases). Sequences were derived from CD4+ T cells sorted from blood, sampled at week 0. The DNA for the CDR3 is TGCAGCGTCCAACGGGGTAGCGGAGAGACCCAGTACTTC. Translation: CSVQRGSGETQYF. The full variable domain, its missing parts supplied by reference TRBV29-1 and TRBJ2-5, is SAVISQKPSRDICQRGTSLTIQCQVDSQVTMMFWYRQQPGQSLTLIATANQGSEATYESGFVIDKFPISRPNLTFSTLTVSNMSPEDSSIYLCSVQRGSGETQYFGPGTRLLVL.